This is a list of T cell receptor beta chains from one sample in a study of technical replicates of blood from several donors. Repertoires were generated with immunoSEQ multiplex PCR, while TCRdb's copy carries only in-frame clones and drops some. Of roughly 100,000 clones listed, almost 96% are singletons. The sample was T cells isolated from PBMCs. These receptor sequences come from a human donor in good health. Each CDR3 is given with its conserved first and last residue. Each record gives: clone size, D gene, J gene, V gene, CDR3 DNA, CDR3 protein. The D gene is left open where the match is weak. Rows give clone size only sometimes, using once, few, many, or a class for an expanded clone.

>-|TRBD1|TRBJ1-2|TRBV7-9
TGTGCCAGCGAGCCCGGGACAGCGAACTATGGCTACACCTTC
CASEPGTANYGYTF
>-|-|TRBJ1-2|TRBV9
TGTGCCAGCAGCGTAGGGGTCAGCCAGGCGGGGGGCTACACCTTC
CASSVGVSQAGGYTF
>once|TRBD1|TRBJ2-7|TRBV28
TGTGCCAGCAGGCATACCGGGACAGGAGGCGTCGAGCAGTACTTC
CASRHTGTGGVEQYF
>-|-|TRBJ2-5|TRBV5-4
TGTGCCAGCAGTCCGGACAGACAAGAGACCCAGTACTTC
CASSPDRQETQYF
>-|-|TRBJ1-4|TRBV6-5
TGTGCCAGCAGCTACGCCTGGGGGGGCGGGGAAAAACTGTTTTTT
CASSYAWGGGEKLFF
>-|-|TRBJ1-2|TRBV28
TGTGCCAGCAACACAGGCTATGGCTACACCTTC
CASNTGYGYTF
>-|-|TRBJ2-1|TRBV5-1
TGCGCCAGCAGCCCGCAGAGGTCCTACAATGAGCAGTTCTTC
CASSPQRSYNEQFF
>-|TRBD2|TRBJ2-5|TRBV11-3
TGTGCCAGCAGCCCGACTAGCGTACAAGAGACCCAGTACTTC
CASSPTSVQETQYF
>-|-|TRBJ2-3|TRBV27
TGTGCCAGCAGCTCAGATACGCAGTATTTT
CASSSDTQYF
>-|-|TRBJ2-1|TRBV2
TGTGCCAGCTTAGGTAGCGTCCCTGGCAATGAGCAGTTCTTC
CASLGSVPGNEQFF
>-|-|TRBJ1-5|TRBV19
TGTGCCAGTACTCAAACCCGACAGGCTAATCAGCCCCAGCATTTT
CASTQTRQANQPQHF
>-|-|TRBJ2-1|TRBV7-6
TGTGCCAGCAGCTTCCTCGACAGCACTGAGCAGTTCTTC
CASSFLDSTEQFF
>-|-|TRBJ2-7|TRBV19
TGTGCCAGTAGTGATACGGGAGTCTACGAGCAGTACTTC
CASSDTGVYEQYF
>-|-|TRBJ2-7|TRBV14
TGTGCCAGCAGCCTCTATGTCGGGAGTATGGTCCACGAGCAGTACTTC
CASSLYVGSMVHEQYF
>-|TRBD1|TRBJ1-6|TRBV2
TGTGCCAGCAGGGACCCCCAGGAGACAGGGGGATTTTCACCCCTCCACTTT
CASRDPQETGGFSPLHF
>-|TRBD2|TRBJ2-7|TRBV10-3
TGTGCCATCAGAGAGGGACTAGCGGGAGTCGAGCAGTACTTC
CAIREGLAGVEQYF
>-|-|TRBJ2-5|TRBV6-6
TGTGCCAGCAGTTACTCGGAGGGAGTGGAGACCCAGTACTTC
CASSYSEGVETQYF
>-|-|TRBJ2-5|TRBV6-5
TGTGCCAGCTCCCATCTCAGGGACTACCAAGAGACCCAGTACTTC
CASSHLRDYQETQYF
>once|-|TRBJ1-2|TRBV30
TGTGCCTGGAGTGTGAGGAGGGAATATGGCTACACCTTC
CAWSVRREYGYTF
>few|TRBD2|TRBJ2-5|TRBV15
TGTGCCACCAGCAGAGGGTCTAGCGGACAAGAGACCCAGTACTTC
CATSRGSSGQETQYF
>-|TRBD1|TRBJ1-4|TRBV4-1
TGCGCCAGCAGCCAAGGGGAGGGGACAGGGGGTAATGAAAAACTGTTTTTT
CASSQGEGTGGNEKLFF
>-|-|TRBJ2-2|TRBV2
TGTGCCAGCAGTGCGCAGACTCTCACCGGGGAGCTGTTTTTT
CASSAQTLTGELFF
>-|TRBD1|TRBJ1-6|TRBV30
TGTGCCTGGAGTGTACAGGACAGGAGCTCCTATAATTCACCCCTCCACTTT
CAWSVQDRSSYNSPLHF
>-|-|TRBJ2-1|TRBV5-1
TGCGCCAGCAGCCCGATCCCCCCCAGGGGCCATGAGCAGTTCTTC
CASSPIPPRGHEQFF
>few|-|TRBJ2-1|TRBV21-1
TGTGCCAGCAGCAAAGGAAAGGGACTAGCGGGGGGGAGAATTGGCAATGAGCAGTTCTTC
CASSKGKGLAGGRIGNEQFF
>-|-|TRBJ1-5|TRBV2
TGTGCCAGCAGTGAAAGGGAGGCCAATCAGCCCCAGCATTTT
CASSEREANQPQHF
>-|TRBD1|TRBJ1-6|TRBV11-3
TGTGCCAGCAGCTTGGCCGGGACAGAAACCTCACCCCTCCACTTT
CASSLAGTETSPLHF
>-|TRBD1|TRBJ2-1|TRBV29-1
TGCAGCGTTGGGGTTACAGGGGCGAGTGAGCAGTTCTTC
CSVGVTGASEQFF
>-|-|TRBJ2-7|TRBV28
TGTGCCAGCTCTTCCCCTACCGTGACTGCGAAATACGAGCAGTACTTC
CASSSPTVTAKYEQYF
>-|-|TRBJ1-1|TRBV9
TGTGCCAGCAGCGCCAGGCTACTGAACACTGAAGCTTTCTTT
CASSARLLNTEAFF
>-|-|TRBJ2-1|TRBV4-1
TGCGCCAGCAGTCGGGTTGGGGGCGGCAATGAGCAGTTCTTC
CASSRVGGGNEQFF
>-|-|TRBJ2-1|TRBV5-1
TGCGCCAGCAAGTGGCAAGATAATGAGCAGTTCTTC
CASKWQDNEQFF
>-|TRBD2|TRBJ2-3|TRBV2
TGTGCCAGCAGTGATGAATCCCCTATAGCGGGAGGCACAGATACGCAGTATTTT
CASSDESPIAGGTDTQYF
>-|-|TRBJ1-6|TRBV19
TGTGCCAGTAGTATCAGGGGCTCCTATAATTCACCCCTCCACTTT
CASSIRGSYNSPLHF
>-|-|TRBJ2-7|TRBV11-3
TGTGCCAGCAGCTTAGTAAGATTATCCGGCAGGGTGACCGACAACTACGAGCAGTACTTC
CASSLVRLSGRVTDNYEQYF
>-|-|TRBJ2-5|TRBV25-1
TGTGCCAGCAGTGACCCTCGATGGGGGCTACAAGAGACCCAGTACTTC
CASSDPRWGLQETQYF
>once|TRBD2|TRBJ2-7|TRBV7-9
TGTGCCAGCAGCTTAGTGTGGCTAGCGGAAAGTAGCTCCTACGAGCAGTACTTC
CASSLVWLAESSSYEQYF
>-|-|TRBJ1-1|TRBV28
TGTGCCAGCAGGTACAGGGTTCCACTAGAAAAAGCTTTCTTT
CASRYRVPLEKAFF
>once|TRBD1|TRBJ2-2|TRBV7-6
TGTGCCAGCAGCCAACGGACAGGGGGTAGTAGCGGGGAGCTGTTTTTT
CASSQRTGGSSGELFF
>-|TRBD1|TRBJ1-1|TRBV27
TGTGCCAGCAGCCCGAAGACAGGGGGAGTGACTGAAGCTTTCTTT
CASSPKTGGVTEAFF
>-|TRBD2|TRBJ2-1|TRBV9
TGTGCCAGCAGCGGTGGTAGCGGGGTCTACAATGAGCAGTTCTTC
CASSGGSGVYNEQFF
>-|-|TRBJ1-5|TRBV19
TGTGCCAGTAGTACATCCTTCCGGAGTTCGTATAGCAATCAGCCCCAGCATTTT
CASSTSFRSSYSNQPQHF
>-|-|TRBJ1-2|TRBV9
TGTGCCAGCAGCGCCACAGATGGCGGCTACACCTTC
CASSATDGGYTF
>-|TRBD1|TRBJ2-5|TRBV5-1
TGCGCCAGCAGTGGGACAGATGAGACCCAGTACTTC
CASSGTDETQYF
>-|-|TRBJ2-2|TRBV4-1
TGCGCCAGCAGCCAGGAGCGCGCGAACACCGGGGAGCTGTTTTTT
CASSQERANTGELFF
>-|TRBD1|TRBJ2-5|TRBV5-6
TGTGCCAGCACCGGGACAGGGCAAGAGACCCAGTACTTC
CASTGTGQETQYF
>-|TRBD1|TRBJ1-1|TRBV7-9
TGTGCCAGCAGCTGGACAGGAAACACTGAAGCTTTCTTT
CASSWTGNTEAFF
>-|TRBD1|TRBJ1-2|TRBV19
TGTGCCAGTAAGAGGGACAGGGTTGCCTATGGCTACACCTTC
CASKRDRVAYGYTF
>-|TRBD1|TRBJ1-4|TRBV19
TGTGCCAGTAGCAAGGGACAGAGTAATGAAAAACTGTTTTTT
CASSKGQSNEKLFF
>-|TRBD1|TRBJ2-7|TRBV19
TGTGCCAGCCGGGACAGCCACGAGCAGTACTTC
CASRDSHEQYF
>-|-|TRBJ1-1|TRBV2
TGTGCCAGCAGTGCCAGGGCTCTGAACACTGAAGCTTTCTTT
CASSARALNTEAFF